This T cell receptor beta chain was documented in a study of beta chain features in type 1 diabetes. In the study overall: Examination covered some 99,000,000 sorted cells spanning all samples. General study results and limits: Across all four CD4+ subsets, people with type 1 diabetes showed modestly shorter TCRB CDR3s. Among type 1 diabetes patients, VDJ junctions had fewer insertions and more deletions.

Comments on this clone: Its antigen is undetermined.

CDR1 is SGHRS, CDR2 YFSETQ, per germline. CDR3 size: 13 residues. Between the trimmed V and J ends, which lost 0 bases and 6 bases, there was a span of 9 bases. Since all of the isolated RNA was reverse transcribed, expressed TCRB transcripts were what got sequenced. Assay used: immunoSEQ multiplex PCR; TCRdb lists only in-frame clones, some missing. Seen here are more than 150,000 clones, 8.5% to 10% observed once, and the top ten hold around 0.7%. The clonotype was recovered from a woman aged 25 to 39 with type 1 diabetes. Input material: central memory CD4+ T cells from blood. This chain joins TRBV5-1 and TRBJ1-2; D not certain. CDR3 in amino acids: CASSLVAENGYTF. The CDR3, as DNA: TGCGCCAGCAGCTTGGTAGCAGAAAATGGCTACACCTTC.